The 27 T cell receptor beta chains below come from one sample, sequenced in a study of T cells in Graves' hyperthyroidism and ophthalmopathy. RNA transcripts provided the source from which TCR beta CDR3 regions were amplified. The TCR CDR3 was amplified in a first-round RT-PCR using the HTBI primer set. In TCRdb, the multiplex PCR reads were re-called with MiXCR into one record per CDR3 protein. The sample shows 450,000 to 650,000 distinct CDR3 sequences, over 12% of them seen only once. The material sequenced was blood. The receptor set was obtained from a woman between 18 and 30 years old with Graves' ophthalmopathy.

The CDR3 DNA is TGTGCCAGTAAAAAGGGCGCCCATGGCTACACCTTC. It codes for CASKKGAHGYTF. J is TRBJ1-2 and V is TRBV19; D gene uncertain. CDR1 and CDR2 (germline): LNHDA, SQIVND (reference sequence). The V gene lost 7 bases and the J gene lost 6 bases, with 12 bases spanning the gap. The CDR3 runs 12 residues. The whole variable domain, remainder taken from reference TRBV19 and TRBJ1-2, is DGGITQSPKYLFRKEGQNVTLSCEQNLNHDAMYWYRQDPGQGLRLIYYSQIVNDFQKGDIAEGYSVSREKKESFPLTVTSAQKNPTAFYLCASKKGAHGYTFGSGTRLTVV.

This clonotype came up many times. This rearrangement joins TRBV2 to TRBJ2-5, with 7 bases aligning to TRBD2. Losses at the gene ends were 3 bases for V and 6 bases for J; bases not matched to a gene: 16. In germline, CDR1 is SNHLY, CDR2 FYNNEI. This CDR3 is built from 17 residues. The CDR3 reads CASSESALRENVKTQYF. The CDR3 DNA sequence: TGTGCCAGCAGTGAGTCGGCGTTGCGGGAGAATGTAAAGACCCAGTACTTC.

At least ten counts were recorded for this clonotype. The chain links TRBV12-3 or TRBV12-4 to TRBJ1-4, with D possibly matching TRBD1 (5 bases). The CDR3 contains 16 residues. The V end lost 5 bases, the J end lost 4 bases, and 17 bases lay between the germline ends. CDR3 DNA: TGTGCCAGCAGTACCGTGTACAGGAGCCGTAATGAAAAACTGTTTTTT. It codes for CASSTVYRSRNEKLFF.

This clonotype was detected only a few times. The chain has TRBV6-5 and TRBJ1-1, with TRBD1 as a possible D gene (5 bases). The V gene lost 2 bases and the J gene lost 2 bases, with 9 bases spanning the gap. This CDR3 has 14 amino acids. Germline V gives CDR1 MNHEY, CDR2 SVGAGI. The CDR3 loop is CASSYGTFNTEAFF. The CDR3 DNA sequence: TGTGCCAGCAGTTACGGGACGTTCAACACTGAAGCTTTCTTT.

The rearrangement uses TRBV13 and TRBJ1-4, with D uncertain. CDR1 and CDR2 from the germline V gene are PRHDT and FYEKMQ (reference sequence). V lost 4 bases and J lost 10, with 16 bases in between. The CDR3 is 14 amino acids. This CDR3 reads CASSSGSTGRKLFF. The CDR3, as DNA: TGTGCCAGCAGCTCCGGATCAACGGGCCGAAAACTGTTTTTT.

This clonotype was detected many times. V is TRBV11-2 and J is TRBJ2-5; no clear D. The V end lost 7 bases, the J end lost 3 bases, and 15 bases lay between the germline ends. The CDR3 is 14 residues long. Germline V gene data show CDR1 as SGHAT and CDR2 as FQNNGV. The CDR3 bases are TGTGCCAGCACTCGAAGTATTGGAAAAGAGACCCAGTACTTC. This encodes CASTRSIGKETQYF.

The V call is TRBV27, the J call TRBJ1-4; 7 bases match TRBD1. V shed 10 bases, J shed 7 bases, and the junction held 15 bases outside the gene matches. This CDR3 contains 15 residues. Germline-derived CDR1 and CDR2 are MNHEY and SMNVEV (reference sequence). The CDR3 coding sequence is TGTGCCAACAGGCCTTACAGGGGTGGGGTTGAAAAACTGTTTTTT. Amino acid sequence: CANRPYRGGVEKLFF. Full variable domain (missing parts from reference TRBV27 and TRBJ1-4): EAQVTQNPRYLITVTGKKLTVTCSQNMNHEYMSWYRQDPGLGLRQIYYSMNVEVTDKGDVPEGYKVSRKEKRNFPLILESPSPNQTSLYFCANRPYRGGVEKLFFGSGTQLSVL.

This clonotype was recorded at least ten times. The V call is TRBV7-2, the J call TRBJ2-7; D tentatively reads TRBD1 or TRBD2 (5 bases each). Germline assignment: CDR1 SGHTA and CDR2 FQGNSA. V gave up 0 bases and J gave up 3 bases, with 9 bases separating them. This CDR3 is 14 amino acids long. The CDR3 here is CASSLAPGSYEQYF. The CDR3, as DNA: TGTGCCAGCAGCTTAGCCCCAGGGAGCTACGAGCAGTACTTC.

This chain joins TRBV7-7 and TRBJ2-7; 10 bases align to TRBD2. The CDR3 loop spans 15 amino acids. CDR1 is SSHAT and CDR2 is FNYEAQ in the germline V gene (reference sequence). The chain's CDR3 is CAGSLLAGGSYEQYF. DNA of the CDR3: TGTGCTGGCAGCCTATTAGCGGGAGGCTCCTACGAGCAGTACTTC.

The CDR3 spells CASSFGLSAGYEQYF. As DNA, the CDR3 is TGTGCCAGCAGCTTCGGACTCTCTGCGGGATACGAGCAGTACTTC. The chain links TRBV9 to TRBJ2-7, with TRBD2 as a possible D gene (6 bases). Germline V gene data show CDR1 as SGDLS and CDR2 as YYNGEE. V shed 4 bases and J shed 4 bases, with 18 bases lying between them. The CDR3 consists of 15 residues.

This clonotype was recorded many times. V usage is TRBV2 and J usage is TRBJ1-1; D is undetermined. The CDR3 spans 13 residues. V was cut by 3 bases and J by 10 bases, with 15 bases left in between. Germline V gene data show CDR1 as SNHLY and CDR2 as FYNNEI. The CDR3 reads CASSDPVGVSAFF. The CDR3 DNA is TGTGCCAGCAGTGACCCCGTCGGGGTCTCAGCTTTCTTT. The entire variable domain, with the rest obtained from reference TRBV2 and TRBJ1-1, is as follows: EPEVTQTPSHQVTQMGQEVILRCVPISNHLYFYWYRQILGQKVEFLVSFYNNEISEKSEIFDDQFSVERPDGSNFTLKIRSTKLEDSAMYFCASSDPVGVSAFFGQGTRLTVV.

The chain combines TRBV5-1 with TRBJ1-6; 9 bases line up with TRBD1. Germline CDR1 and CDR2: SGHRS and YFSETQ. With V trimmed by 4 bases and J by 7 bases, 9 bases remained unmatched. This CDR3 is 16 amino acids long. The CDR3 sequence: CASSRLGQGRNSPLHF. Written as DNA, the CDR3 is TGCGCCAGCAGCCGGCTTGGACAGGGGAGAAATTCACCCCTCCACTTT.

Ten or more counts support this clonotype. CDR3: CAWSVLAHEQFF. For the CDR3, the DNA is TGTGCCTGGAGTGTACTCGCCCATGAGCAGTTCTTC. The chain is built from TRBV30 and TRBJ2-1, with D unresolved. This CDR3 spans 12 amino acids. Germline CDR1 GTSNPN, CDR2 SVGIG (reference sequence). The V and J ends lost 0 bases and 8 bases respectively, with 8 bases between them.

This rearrangement joins TRBV7-3 to TRBJ2-5; D possibly corresponds to TRBD1 (6 bases). The ends were cut back, 2 bases at V and 11 bases at J, with 15 bases in the middle. CDR3 length: 13 amino acids. Germline CDR1 and CDR2: SGHTA and FQGTGA. The CDR3 is CASSLEGQTTQYF. In DNA, the CDR3 is TGTGCCAGCAGCTTAGAAGGACAGACTACTCAGTACTTC.

This clonotype was detected only a few times. CDR3 residues: CAWRSGVNQPQHF. For the CDR3, the DNA is TGTGCCTGGAGGTCGGGGGTCAATCAGCCCCAGCATTTT. The chain links TRBV30 to TRBJ1-5; weak D call: TRBD1 (5 bases). The CDR3 runs to 13 residues. CDR1 GTSNPN and CDR2 SVGIG come from the germline V gene (reference sequence). V was clipped by 3 bases and J by 3 bases, with 9 bases between them.

This clonotype has a count of ten or more. The gene calls are TRBV6-1 and TRBJ2-1; D is possibly TRBD1 (6 bases). Germline loops: CDR1 MNHNS, CDR2 SASEGT. The CDR3 sequence is 13 residues long. V dropped 4 bases and J dropped 7 bases, with 11 bases sitting between them. CDR3 in DNA: TGTGCCAGCAGTGCAAACAGGGCAAATGAGCAGTTCTTC. Its protein product is CASSANRANEQFF.

The table lists this clonotype with a count of one. The V and J genes are TRBV5-5 and TRBJ2-5; 9 bases align to TRBD2. CDR3 size: 15 residues. CDR1 and CDR2 from the germline V gene are SGHKS and YYEKEE (reference sequence). The trim removed 0 bases at V and 5 bases at J, leaving 5 bases unmatched. CDR3 residues: CASSLVGGRAETQYF. The DNA for the CDR3 is TGTGCCAGCAGCTTGGTTGGCGGGAGGGCCGAGACCCAGTACTTC.

There are many counts of this clonotype. This chain joins TRBV6-1 and TRBJ2-5; 9 bases align to TRBD2. This CDR3 comprises 15 residues. The ends lost 5 bases at V and 3 bases at J; junction bases unmatched: 7. Germline V gene lookup returns CDR1 MNHNS and CDR2 SASEGT. The chain's CDR3 is CASSTVRGGKETQYF. The CDR3 nucleotides are TGTGCCAGCAGTACCGTGCGGGGGGGGAAAGAGACCCAGTACTTC.

The rearrangement joins TRBV15 to TRBJ1-2, with D unclear. Trimming took off 3 bases at V and 0 bases at J, with 11 bases between the two ends. The CDR3 covers 15 residues. Germline CDR1 is LNHNV and CDR2 is YYDKDF (reference sequence). The CDR3 nucleotides read TGTGCCACCAGCAGTAGTTCGAGGGCTAACTATGGCTACACCTTC. Residues: CATSSSSRANYGYTF.

This clonotype was seen at least ten times. The rearrangement links TRBV27 to TRBJ2-7, with D maybe TRBD2 (6 bases). Trimming removed 4 bases from V and 1 base from J, with 11 bases in between. CDR1 and CDR2 (germline): MNHEY, SMNVEV (reference sequence). This CDR3 spans 14 amino acids. The CDR3, as DNA: TGTGCCAGCAGTTCTACTAGCATTTCCTACGAGCAGTACTTC. Its protein is CASSSTSISYEQYF.

V and J are TRBV6-2 or TRBV6-3 and TRBJ1-1; D is undetermined. CDR3 length equals 16 residues. V was cut by 0 bases and J by 3 bases, with 14 bases left in between. Germline-derived CDR1 and CDR2 are MNHEY and SVGEGT. The CDR3 is CASSYSGAQAYTEAFF. Here the CDR3 DNA reads TGTGCCAGCAGTTACTCGGGCGCTCAGGCGTACACTGAAGCTTTCTTT.

This clonotype has a count of ten or more. The V gene is TRBV24-1, the J gene TRBJ2-3, with 8 bases fitting TRBD2. Per germline, CDR1 KGHDR and CDR2 SFDVKD. Losses at the gene ends were 5 bases for V and 3 bases for J; bases not matched to a gene: 0. The CDR3 spans 13 residues. The CDR3 reads CATSGGGTDTQYF. Here the CDR3 DNA reads TGTGCCACCAGTGGCGGGGGGACAGATACGCAGTATTTT.

This clonotype was seen a few times. The J gene is TRBJ1-1, the V gene TRBV6-1; D is uncertain. The CDR3 is 14 amino acids. The germline CDR1 and CDR2 sequences are MNHNS and SASEGT. The germline V and J ends were trimmed by 6 bases and 1 base, with 12 bases remaining between them. CDR3 loop: CASRSLGENTEAFF. CDR3 DNA sequence: TGTGCCAGCAGATCTCTTGGAGAGAACACTGAAGCTTTCTTT.

Ten or more counts support this clonotype. The V call is TRBV12-3 or TRBV12-4, the J call TRBJ2-5; TRBD1 matches at 7 bases. Losses at the gene ends were 5 bases for V and 5 bases for J; bases not matched to a gene: 8. The CDR3 covers 14 residues. In DNA, the CDR3 is TGTGCCAGCAGTCCAGGGTCCAGGGGGGAGACCCAGTACTTC. This translates into CASSPGSRGETQYF.

This clonotype showed up many times. V is TRBV27 and J is TRBJ1-1; no reliable D call. The CDR3 has 14 amino acids. Looked up from germline, CDR1 is MNHEY and CDR2 is SMNVEV (reference sequence). Between the trimmed V and J ends, which lost 1 base and 6 bases, there was a span of 12 bases. CDR3 residues: CASSLWPEVPEAFF. CDR3 DNA sequence: TGTGCCAGCAGTTTATGGCCCGAGGTCCCTGAAGCTTTCTTT.

This clonotype was found many times. The V call is TRBV30, the J call TRBJ2-1; D remains unclear. The germline gives CDR1 GTSNPN, CDR2 SVGIG (reference sequence). The CDR3 covers 15 residues. V gave up 2 bases and J gave up 6 bases, with 17 bases separating them. CDR3 sequence reads: CAWSRNVGWVNEQFF. DNA for the CDR3: TGTGCCTGGAGTAGAAATGTGGGGTGGGTCAATGAGCAGTTCTTC.

This clonotype has only a few counts. The chain carries TRBV11-2 and TRBJ2-7; TRBD1 is a possible D gene (5 bases). The CDR3 is 15 amino acids. The germline gives CDR1 SGHAT, CDR2 FQNNGV. V gave up 3 bases and J gave up 6 bases, with 18 bases separating them. The CDR3 here is CASSLVRAPSSEQYF. The CDR3 bases are TGTGCCAGCAGCTTGGTCAGGGCCCCCTCGAGCGAGCAGTACTTC.